A single T cell receptor beta chain is shown here with its context. Its antigen is not identified. An oligo carrying a UMI was ligated to the cDNA 3' end. First-round PCR used about 4 cycles and beta primers RC1.1 and RC1.2 covering TRBC1 and TRBC2. A single record per CDR3 protein comes from TCRdb applying MiXCR to the UMI-ligation and nested PCR reads. Of tens of thousands of distinct CDR3 sequences listed, 11% are singletons. This entry belongs to a study of quantifying T cell responses using KT2 cells. Study-wide context: cDNA was made from DNase-treated RNA using alpha and beta constant primers. Under optimum conditions, T4 ligation efficiency was estimated at more than 10%. Points from the study as a whole: KT2 clone alpha and beta sequence counts scaled linearly with input KT2 cell number. Very high KT2 spike-in numbers caused saturation in KT2 sequence detection.

Known numbers of the T cell clone KT2 were added to PBMC. Trimming removed 5 bases at V and 1 base at J, with 11 bases between. The CDR3 runs 15 residues. Looked up from germline, CDR1 is SGHTA and CDR2 is FQGNSA. This sequence was found in a human donor. The sample comprised PBMCs spiked with cells of the T cell clone KT2. V usage is TRBV7-2 and J usage is TRBJ2-2; D unclear. DNA for the CDR3: TGTGCCAGCAGCGCACAATTAGGGAACACCGGGGAGCTGTTTTTT. Translated: CASSAQLGNTGELFF. The full variable domain, with the rest looked up from reference TRBV7-2 and TRBJ2-2, is GAGVSQSPSNKVTEKGKDVELRCDPISGHTALYWYRQSLGQGLEFLIYFQGNSAPDKSGLPSDRFSAERTGGSVSTLTIQRTQQEDSAVYLCASSAQLGNTGELFFGEGSRLTVL.